This passage covers 12 T cell receptor beta chains from one sample sequenced in a study of T-cell memory formation after mild COVID-19. TCRdb re-analysed the 5' RACE reads in MiXCR, keeping a single row per CDR3 protein. The table lists roughly 500,000 distinct CDR3 sequences, roughly 21% of them singletons. The source material was PBMCs or a T cell subset sorted from them (not recorded which). Receptor source: an adult woman who had mild COVID-19 (a few samples of this study predate the infection). Cell type and time point are not known.

This clonotype turned up a few times. The rearrangement links TRBV12-5 to TRBJ2-2; D is unclear. In germline, CDR1 is LGHNT, CDR2 FRNRAP. The CDR3 has 14 residues. The V and J ends lost 2 bases and 7 bases respectively, with 11 bases between them. CDR3 amino acids: CASGLKSASGELFF. The CDR3 nucleotides read TGTGCTAGTGGTTTGAAAAGCGCGAGCGGGGAGCTGTTTTTT.

The V call is TRBV2, the J call TRBJ2-4; TRBD2 matches at 13 bases. The length of the CDR3 is 19 residues. With 7 bases clipped from V and 2 bases from J, the junction kept 14 bases outside the gene matches. Looked up from germline, CDR1 is SNHLY and CDR2 is FYNNEI. The CDR3 loop reads CASTPPGLAGARSKNIQYF. CDR3 in DNA: TGTGCCAGCACCCCGCCTGGACTAGCGGGGGCCAGGTCCAAAAACATTCAGTACTTC.

The chain combines TRBV4-3 with TRBJ1-1; the D is unclear. V shed 2 bases and J shed 1 base, with 11 bases lying between them. The length of the CDR3 is 15 residues. Germline V gene sequence: CDR1 LGHNA, CDR2 YSLEER. The CDR3 sequence is CASSQMLQKNTEAFF. CDR3 nucleotides: TGCGCCAGCAGCCAAATGCTACAGAAGAACACTGAAGCTTTCTTT.

This clonotype came up many times. The chain employs TRBV5-1 and TRBJ2-3, with no clear D. The CDR3 has 13 residues. The germline gives CDR1 SGHRS, CDR2 YFSETQ. V lost 4 bases to trimming and J lost 5 bases, with 11 bases between them. The CDR3: CASSHIWGDTQYF. The CDR3 bases are TGCGCCAGCAGCCATATCTGGGGAGATACGCAGTATTTT.

This clonotype has only a few counts. This chain connects TRBV6-2 or TRBV6-3 to TRBJ1-1, with a weak D call TRBD1 (5 bases). Germline V gene data show CDR1 as MNHEY and CDR2 as SVGEGT. The CDR3 sequence is 17 residues long. Trimming left V 7 bases short and J 4 bases short, with 25 bases between. CDR3 amino acids: CASKGEGVSSALTEAFF. The CDR3 nucleotides are TGTGCCAGCAAAGGGGAGGGAGTTTCGTCGGCACTCACTGAAGCTTTCTTT.

The CDR3: CSVAVRHTGELFF. In nucleotides, the CDR3 is TGCAGCGTCGCGGTACGTCACACCGGGGAGCTGTTTTTT. The V gene is TRBV29-1, the J gene TRBJ2-2, with D unclear. The CDR3 contains 13 residues. V lost 6 bases, J lost 3 bases, and 11 bases lay in between. Germline assignment: CDR1 SQVTM and CDR2 ANQGSEA.

This clonotype has at least ten counts. The rearrangement uses TRBV7-2 and TRBJ2-5; 7 positions match TRBD1. The V and J ends lost 5 bases and 4 bases, in that order; junction bases with no gene match: 4. Germline lookup yields CDR1 SGHTA and CDR2 FQGNSA. This CDR3 has 13 amino acids. CDR3 sequence reads: CASSQDRRETQYF. CDR3 nucleotide sequence: TGTGCCAGCAGCCAGGACAGGCGAGAGACCCAGTACTTC.

The V and J genes are TRBV4-3 and TRBJ2-2; 7 bases line up with TRBD1. V trimming: 1 base; J trimming: 5 bases; junction bases outside the gene matches: 10. Germline lookup yields CDR1 LGHNA and CDR2 YSLEER. The CDR3 contains 17 residues. Written as DNA, the CDR3 is TGCGCCAGCAGCCAAGTCTTACAGGGGCCGGTGACCGGGGAGCTGTTTTTT. Translating it yields CASSQVLQGPVTGELFF.

The chain uses TRBV6-1 and TRBJ1-1; no clear D gene. Germline V gene sequence: CDR1 MNHNS, CDR2 SASEGT. The CDR3 runs to 13 residues. Deletions cut 6 bases from V and 4 bases from J, with 12 bases between. For the CDR3, the DNA is TGTGCCAGCAGCGCTGACCCGGCCACTGAAGCTTTCTTT. Translated: CASSADPATEAFF.

A few counts support this clonotype. CDR3: CASRDGSLNTEAFF. CDR3 sequence (DNA): TGTGCCAGCAGAGACGGCTCCCTGAACACTGAAGCTTTCTTT. V gene TRBV6-5 combines with J gene TRBJ1-1; D not resolved. V was trimmed by 6 bases and J by 0 bases, leaving 11 bases between them. From germline, CDR1 is MNHEY and CDR2 SVGAGI. The CDR3 has 14 residues.

The CDR3 is CASRPNLGLAASSSYEQYF. The CDR3 region has the DNA TGTGCCAGCAGACCAAACCTCGGACTAGCGGCCTCTAGCTCCTACGAGCAGTACTTC. The J gene is TRBJ2-7, the V gene TRBV6-5, with TRBD2 matching 10 bases. V lost 6 bases and J lost 0; bases outside the gene matches: 17. Germline V gene lookup returns CDR1 MNHEY and CDR2 SVGAGI. This CDR3 comprises 19 residues.

The gene calls are TRBV19 and TRBJ1-1; D gene uncertain. CDR1 and CDR2 from the germline V gene are LNHDA and SQIVND (reference sequence). The V end was cut by 5 bases, the J end by 1 base, with 11 bases between. This CDR3 has 14 amino acids. The chain's CDR3 is CASSPREENTEAFF. Written as DNA, the CDR3 is TGTGCCAGTAGTCCCCGGGAGGAGAACACTGAAGCTTTCTTT.